The clone carrying this T cell receptor beta chain occurred once. The repertoire was sequenced with immunoSEQ multiplex PCR; TCRdb's copy has only in-frame clones and lacks some. This repertoire shows 130,000 or so clones, more than 80% found once; its top ten account for around 0.9%. The sample belongs to a study of T cell responses to AZD1222 COVID-19 vaccine. Trimming took 1 base from V and 6 from J, leaving 5 bases between them. The CDR3 loop spans 11 amino acids. In germline, CDR1 is SGHDT, CDR2 YYEEEE. Sequencing used peripheral blood, obtained on day 0 of MenACWY control vaccination. The clonotype was recovered from an adult in good health. This chain uses TRBV5-6 with TRBJ2-7; D gene uncertain. CDR3 protein: CASSLTGEQYF. In nucleotides, the CDR3 is TGTGCCAGCAGCTTGACGGGCGAGCAGTACTTC.